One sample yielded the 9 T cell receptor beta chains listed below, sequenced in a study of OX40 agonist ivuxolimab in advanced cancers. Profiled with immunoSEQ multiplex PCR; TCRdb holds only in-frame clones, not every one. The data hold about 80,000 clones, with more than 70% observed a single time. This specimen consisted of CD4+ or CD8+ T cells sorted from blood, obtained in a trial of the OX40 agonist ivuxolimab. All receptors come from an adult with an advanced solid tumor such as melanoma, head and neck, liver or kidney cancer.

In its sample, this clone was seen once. The chain's CDR3 is CASSEGGKRDIQYF. The CDR3 nucleotides read TGTGCCAGCAGTGAGGGAGGTAAACGAGACATTCAGTACTTC. The chain joins TRBV6-1 to TRBJ2-4, with a possible D match to TRBD2 (6 bases). The CDR3 is 14 amino acids. Germline CDR1 MNHNS, CDR2 SASEGT. The V end was cut by 3 bases, the J end by 8 bases, with 14 bases between.

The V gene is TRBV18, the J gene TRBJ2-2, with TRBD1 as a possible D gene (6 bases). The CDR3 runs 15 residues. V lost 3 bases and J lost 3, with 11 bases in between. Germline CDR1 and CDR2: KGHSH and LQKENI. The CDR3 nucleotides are TGTGCCAGCTCACCGCAGGGGCGCGACACCGGGGAGCTGTTTTTT. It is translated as CASSPQGRDTGELFF.

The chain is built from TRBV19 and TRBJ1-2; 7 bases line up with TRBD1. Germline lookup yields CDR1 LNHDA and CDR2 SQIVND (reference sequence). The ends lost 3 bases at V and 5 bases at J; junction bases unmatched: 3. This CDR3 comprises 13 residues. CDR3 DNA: TGTGCCAGTAGTATTAGGGGGCAGTATGGCTACACCTTC. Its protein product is CASSIRGQYGYTF.

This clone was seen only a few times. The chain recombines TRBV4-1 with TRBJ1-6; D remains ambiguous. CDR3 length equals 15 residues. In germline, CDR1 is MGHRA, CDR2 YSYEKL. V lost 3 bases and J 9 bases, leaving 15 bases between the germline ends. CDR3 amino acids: CASSQATSIGSPLHF. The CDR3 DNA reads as TGCGCCAGCAGCCAGGCGACCAGTATCGGTTCACCCCTCCACTTT.

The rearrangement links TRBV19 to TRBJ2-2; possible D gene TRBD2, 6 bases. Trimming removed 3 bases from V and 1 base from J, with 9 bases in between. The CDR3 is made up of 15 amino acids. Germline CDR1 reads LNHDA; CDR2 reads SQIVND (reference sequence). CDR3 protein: CASSITGGNTGELFF. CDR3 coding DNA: TGTGCCAGTAGTATTACCGGGGGGAACACCGGGGAGCTGTTTTTT.

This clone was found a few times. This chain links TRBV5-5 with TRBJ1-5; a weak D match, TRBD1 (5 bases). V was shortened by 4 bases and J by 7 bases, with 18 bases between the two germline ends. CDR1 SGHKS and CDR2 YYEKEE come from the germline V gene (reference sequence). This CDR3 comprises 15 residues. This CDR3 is CASSTSEGRWQPQHF. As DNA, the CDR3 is TGTGCCAGCAGCACTTCTGAGGGGCGTTGGCAGCCCCAGCATTTT.

In DNA, the CDR3 is TGTGCCATCAGTGAAGGGGGGACAGAAAATCAGCCCCAGCATTTT. Translation: CAISEGGTENQPQHF. The genes are TRBV10-3 and TRBJ1-5; 7 bases are shared with TRBD1. Germline CDR1 reads ENHRY; CDR2 reads SYGVKD. The CDR3 runs 15 residues. J lost 4 bases, V lost 3 bases, and 6 bases had no gene match.

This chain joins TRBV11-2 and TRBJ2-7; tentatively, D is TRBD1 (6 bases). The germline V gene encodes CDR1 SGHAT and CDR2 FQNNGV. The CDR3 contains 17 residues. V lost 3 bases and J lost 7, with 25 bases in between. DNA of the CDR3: TGTGCCAGCAGCTTGGGTGTAGGATCAGGGGTAAGGGGAGAGCAGTACTTC. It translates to CASSLGVGSGVRGEQYF.

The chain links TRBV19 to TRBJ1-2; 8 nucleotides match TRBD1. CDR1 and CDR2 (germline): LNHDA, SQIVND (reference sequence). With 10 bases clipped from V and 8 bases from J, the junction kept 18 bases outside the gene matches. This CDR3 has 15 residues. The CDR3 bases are TGTGCCACCCCAATAGGTACGACAGGGGTAAGCGGCTACACCTTC. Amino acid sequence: CATPIGTTGVSGYTF.